These T cell receptor beta chains were read from a single sample in a study of memory CD4+ T cells and cytomegalovirus serostatus. TCRdb keeps only in-frame clones here, not all; method: immunoSEQ multiplex PCR. The sample contains approximately 23,000 clones, less than 80% of which appear only once. The sample consisted of memory CD4+ T cells from blood. These receptor sequences come from an adult in good health and CMV-seronegative. CDR3s include the opening cysteine and the closing phenylalanine or tryptophan. A D gene is named only where the DNA matches it firmly. Size is omitted from some rows. Given values are once, few, many or a class for expanded clones.

>TRBV4-3|NA|NA|TRBJ1-2
TGCGCCAGCAGCCAAGTGGGCAGAGCCTATGGCTACACCTTC
CASSQVGRAYGYTF
>TRBV7-2|NA|NA|TRBJ1-5
TGTGCCAGCAGCTTAAACAGGGATCAGCCCCAGCATTTT
CASSLNRDQPQHF
>TRBV19|NA|NA|TRBJ1-2
TGTGCCAGTAGTCCCCGAGGGAGGGTAGAACTCTATGGCTACACCTTC
CASSPRGRVELYGYTF
>TRBV6-5|once|NA|TRBJ1-1
TGTGCCAGCAGTTACCGCCAGGGTGGCACTGAAGCTTTCTTT
CASSYRQGGTEAFF
>TRBV5-1|NA|TRBD1|TRBJ2-5
TGCGCCAGCAGCTTCTCTGAACCGGGACAGGGGGCTAGGACCCAGTACTTC
CASSFSEPGQGARTQYF
>TRBV5-4|NA|NA|TRBJ2-5
TGTGCCAGCAGCTTGGCCGTGGTCCAAGAGACCCAGTACTTC
CASSLAVVQETQYF
>TRBV10-3|NA|NA|TRBJ1-1
TGTGCCATCAGTGATGCCCGCGTGGGGGGCCTCTCATATCTGCAGAACACTGAAGCTTTCTTT
CAISDARVGGLSYLQNTEAFF
>TRBV5-4|NA|TRBD2|TRBJ2-3
TGTGCCAGCAGCTTGCGGGGAGGGCCAGATACGCAGTATTTT
CASSLRGGPDTQYF
>TRBV27|once|TRBD2|TRBJ2-6
TGTGCCAGCAGTTTATACGGGGGAGGGGTCACCCTCTCTGGGGCCAACGTCCTGACTTTC
CASSLYGGGVTLSGANVLTF
>TRBV6-4|NA|NA|TRBJ1-2
TGTGCCAGCAGTGACACTTTCCAGGGGAGCTATGGCTACACCTTC
CASSDTFQGSYGYTF
>TRBV9|few|NA|TRBJ2-1
TGTGCCAGCAGCGTAGATAGCGGCTCCTACAATGAGCAGTTCTTC
CASSVDSGSYNEQFF
>TRBV10-2|NA|TRBD1|TRBJ1-2
TGCGCCAGCAGTGAGGATGAGGGGGCTAGATATGGCTACACCTTC
CASSEDEGARYGYTF
>TRBV14|few|TRBD2|TRBJ2-5
TGTGCCAGCAGCCAGGGGCAGGCGGGGGGCGAGATGACCCAGTACTTC
CASSQGQAGGEMTQYF
>TRBV25-1|NA|NA|TRBJ1-4
TGTGCCAGCAGTGAAACTCAGACTAATGAAAAACTGTTTTTT
CASSETQTNEKLFF
>TRBV19|NA|NA|TRBJ1-3
TGTGCCAGTAGTCGATACGCAGGGGCTCAAACTGGAAACACCATATATTTT
CASSRYAGAQTGNTIYF
>TRBV19|NA|TRBD1|TRBJ2-6
TGTGCCAGTATGCGACAGGGGGCCTCTGGGGCCAACGTCCTGACTTTC
CASMRQGASGANVLTF
>TRBV18|NA|NA|TRBJ2-3
TGTGCCAGCTCGCCGGACTACCTGAGCACAGATACGCAGTATTTT
CASSPDYLSTDTQYF
>TRBV6-1|NA|TRBD2|TRBJ2-7
TGTGCCAGCAGTGTGACTAGCGTACCCTCCTACGAGCAGTACTTC
CASSVTSVPSYEQYF
>TRBV6-5|NA|NA|TRBJ1-2
TGTGCCAGCAGTTACAGCCGGACGGGGGGGGGCTATGGCTACACCTTC
CASSYSRTGGGYGYTF
>TRBV12-5|few|NA|TRBJ1-1
TGTGCTAGTGGTCCAGGGGACACTGAAGCTTTCTTT
CASGPGDTEAFF
>TRBV14|NA|NA|TRBJ2-3
TGTGCCAGCAGCCGCGACCTCATCGTTAGCACAGATACGCAGTATTTT
CASSRDLIVSTDTQYF
>TRBV5-6|few|TRBD2|TRBJ2-3
TGTGCCAGCAGCTTTTTAGCGGGAGGGGATACGCAGTATTTT
CASSFLAGGDTQYF
>TRBV11-3|NA|NA|TRBJ2-3
TGTGCCAGCAGCTTAGGACACGCGACAGATACGCAGTATTTT
CASSLGHATDTQYF
>TRBV28|NA|NA|TRBJ2-6
TGTGCCAGCAGTTGGTCCGGGGCCAACGTCCTGACTTTC
CASSWSGANVLTF
>TRBV7-2|NA|NA|TRBJ2-3
TGTGCCAGCAGCTTAGGCTGGGGCCTTAGCACAGATACGCAGTATTTT
CASSLGWGLSTDTQYF
>TRBV18|NA|NA|TRBJ1-3
TGTGCCAGCTCACCACCCGGGGGCCTCATCGGCTCTGGAAACACCATATATTTT
CASSPPGGLIGSGNTIYF
>TRBV10-2|NA|TRBD2|TRBJ2-3
TGCGCCAGCAGTGACCTTCCGGGACTAGCGAAGGTGGATACGCAGTATTTT
CASSDLPGLAKVDTQYF
>TRBV19|NA|NA|TRBJ1-1
TGTGCCAGTAGACCGGGACCGGCAAGCACTGAAGCTTTCTTT
CASRPGPASTEAFF
>TRBV20-1|NA|NA|TRBJ2-7
TGCAGTGCTCGGACAAACGAGCAGTACTTC
CSARTNEQYF
>TRBV15|few|NA|TRBJ1-1
TGTGCCACCAGCAGGGGTTGGGGGGGAATTTCTGAAGCTTTCTTT
CATSRGWGGISEAFF
>TRBV6-1|NA|TRBD1|TRBJ2-2
TGTGCCAGCAAATATACAGGGGACACCGGGGAGCTGTTTTTT
CASKYTGDTGELFF
>TRBV2|NA|TRBD1|TRBJ1-5
TGTGCCAGCAGTGTTCAGGGGGAGATGTTTCAGCCCCAGCATTTT
CASSVQGEMFQPQHF
>TRBV28|NA|NA|TRBJ1-1
TGTGCCAGCAGTTTGGCGGGGAACACTGAAGCTTTCTTT
CASSLAGNTEAFF
>TRBV5-1|NA|TRBD2|TRBJ2-1
TGCGCCAGCAGCATAGGGACTAGCCTTTACAATGAGCAGTTCTTC
CASSIGTSLYNEQFF
>TRBV10-3|NA|TRBD2|TRBJ2-3
TGTGCCATCAGTGACCGGGGGGGGATCGCCACAGATACGCAGTATTTT
CAISDRGGIATDTQYF
>TRBV10-1|few|NA|TRBJ1-2
TGCGCCAGCAGTGAGCACAGGAGTGCTCCCCTTGGCTACACCTTC
CASSEHRSAPLGYTF
>TRBV2|NA|NA|TRBJ2-7
TGTGCCAGCAGTGAGTGGGGTCAGTGGGGCGAATTCTACGAGCAGTACTTC
CASSEWGQWGEFYEQYF
>TRBV29-1|NA|NA|TRBJ2-1
TGCAGCGTTGAGCAGTACAATGAGCAGTTCTTC
CSVEQYNEQFF
>TRBV27|NA|NA|TRBJ1-4
TGTGCCAGCAGTTTATCTTGGGAGGATGAAAAACTGTTTTTT
CASSLSWEDEKLFF
>TRBV18|NA|NA|TRBJ1-1
TGTGCCAGCTTAGCTACCACGGGGACCGCTGAAGCTTTCTTT
CASLATTGTAEAFF
>TRBV5-8|NA|NA|TRBJ1-2
TGTGCCAGCAGCTTGTCGGCAAGTGGCTATGGCTACACCTTC
CASSLSASGYGYTF
>TRBV10-2|NA|NA|TRBJ2-1
TGCGCCAGCAGTGAGCGAGCCGCAGACCACAATGAGCAGTTCTTC
CASSERAADHNEQFF